These T cell receptor beta chains were read from a single sample in a study of CD8 T cells in Susac syndrome. TCRdb called the immunoSEQ multiplex PCR reads again in MiXCR, with one record for every CDR3 protein. The table has 100,000 to 150,000 distinct CDR3 sequences, around 96% seen once; the top ten hold around 0.2%. Specimen: CD8+ T cells from PBMCs. These receptors came from a human donor with Susac syndrome. CDR3s include the opening cysteine and the closing phenylalanine or tryptophan. D genes are given only for firm matches. Clone size appears in some rows only: once, few, many, or a class for an expanded clone.

J | V | D | size | DNA | CDR3
TRBJ2-7 | TRBV20-1 | - | few | TGCAGTGCTAGGGGGCAGGGGAGCTACGAGCAGTACTTC | CSARGQGSYEQYF
TRBJ1-6 | TRBV15 | - | - | TGTGCCACCAGCGGTACGGCCCTCTATAATTCACCCCTCCACTTT | CATSGTALYNSPLHF
TRBJ2-7 | TRBV5-4 | TRBD1 | - | TGTGCCAGCAGCTTGCGGGACAGGGCACCTTACGAGCAGTACTTC | CASSLRDRAPYEQYF
TRBJ1-1 | TRBV12-3/TRBV12-4 | TRBD1 | - | TGTGCCAGCAGTTCGGGACAGGGGATCCCTGAAGCTTTCTTT | CASSSGQGIPEAFF
TRBJ2-5 | TRBV4-1 | - | - | TGCGCCAGCAGCCAAGTTTCGGGCTTTGGAGAGACCCAGTACTTC | CASSQVSGFGETQYF
TRBJ1-5 | TRBV7-2 | - | - | TGTGCCAGCAGCCGCGATAGCAATCAGCCCCAGCATTTT | CASSRDSNQPQHF
TRBJ1-1 | TRBV6-2/TRBV6-3 | - | - | TGTGCCAGTGGTTTCAGGGGTAGGACTGAAGCTTTCTTT | CASGFRGRTEAFF
TRBJ2-1 | TRBV20-1 | TRBD2 | - | TGCAGTGCTAGGTTCCTCCTAGCGGGAGCCCATGAGCAGTTCTTC | CSARFLLAGAHEQFF
TRBJ1-1 | TRBV20-1 | - | - | TGCAGTGCTAGAGATCTCGGGGGCTACACTGAAGCTTTCTTT | CSARDLGGYTEAFF
TRBJ2-7 | TRBV15 | - | - | TGTGCCACCAGCAGAGATAAGCTTTACTCCTACGAGCAGTACTTC | CATSRDKLYSYEQYF
TRBJ1-2 | TRBV24-1 | - | - | TGTGCCACCAGTGATTTGACGGCGTACACCTTC | CATSDLTAYTF
TRBJ1-1 | TRBV29-1 | - | - | TGCAGCGTTGAAGTATCTTGGCGGAATCCTCGCATGAACACTGAAGCTTTCTTT | CSVEVSWRNPRMNTEAFF
TRBJ2-7 | TRBV2 | - | - | TGTGCCAGCAGTGACAGTATGGACGAGCAGTACTTC | CASSDSMDEQYF
TRBJ2-3 | TRBV30 | TRBD1 | - | TGTGCCGAGGGGACAGGGCAGGCAGATACGCAGTATTTT | CAEGTGQADTQYF
TRBJ2-7 | TRBV29-1 | TRBD2 | - | TGCAGCGTTGGCGGGACTAGCGGGAGAGGCCCCTACGAGCAGTACTTC | CSVGGTSGRGPYEQYF
TRBJ2-1 | TRBV4-3 | TRBD2 | - | TGCGCCAGCAGCCAAGTCCCGGGGACTAGCGGTCTGGGGAATGAGCAGTTCTTC | CASSQVPGTSGLGNEQFF
TRBJ1-5 | TRBV2 | - | - | TGTGCCAGCAGTGCCACGTGGGGGTTCAATCAGCCCCAGCATTTT | CASSATWGFNQPQHF
TRBJ1-5 | TRBV9 | - | - | TGTGCCAGCAGCGTAGCTACTGGCAGGGAAGAGCCCCAGCATTTT | CASSVATGREEPQHF
TRBJ2-7 | TRBV27 | TRBD1 | - | TGTGCCAGCAGTTCGGACAGGGGGGCCCTCTACGAGCAGTACTTC | CASSSDRGALYEQYF
TRBJ2-3 | TRBV5-1 | TRBD2 | - | TGCGCCAGCAGCTTTGGACTAGCGGGAGTGGTGAGGATGGGGCAGTATTTT | CASSFGLAGVVRMGQYF
TRBJ2-3 | TRBV4-1 | - | - | TGCGCCAGCAGCCAAACAGGGACAATTAGCACAGATACGCAGTATTTT | CASSQTGTISTDTQYF
TRBJ2-6 | TRBV4-3 | - | once | TGCGCCAGCAGCCAAAATGCCGGCTCTGGGGCCAACGTCCTGACTTTC | CASSQNAGSGANVLTF
TRBJ2-4 | TRBV5-6 | - | - | TGTGCCAGCAGCTTTGGAGGGAGCCGAGACATTCAGTACTTC | CASSFGGSRDIQYF
TRBJ2-3 | TRBV5-4 | TRBD2 | - | TGTGCCAGCAGCTTAATAGCGGGTACACACACAGATACGCAGTATTTT | CASSLIAGTHTDTQYF
TRBJ1-5 | TRBV19 | - | - | TGTGCCAGTACTGACAGTATTAATCAGCCCCAGCATTTT | CASTDSINQPQHF
TRBJ2-1 | TRBV7-8 | - | - | TGTGCCAGCAGCTTCCCGGGGCCGAGGAACAATGAGCAGTTCTTC | CASSFPGPRNNEQFF
TRBJ1-2 | TRBV29-1 | TRBD1 | - | TGCAGCGCCCAGACAGGGGATAACTATGGCTACACCTTC | CSAQTGDNYGYTF
TRBJ2-7 | TRBV4-1 | - | - | TGCGCCAGCAGCCGAAGAGGGCCCGGATTTGAAGACTCCTACGAGCAGTACTTC | CASSRRGPGFEDSYEQYF
TRBJ2-7 | TRBV4-1 | - | - | TGCGCCAGCAGCTACGAAGGGGGGGTCTCCTACGAGCAGTACTTC | CASSYEGGVSYEQYF
TRBJ1-2 | TRBV11-2 | - | once | TGTGCCAGCAGCTTATCCAGCTTGGGGATTAACTATGGCTACACCTTC | CASSLSSLGINYGYTF
TRBJ1-5 | TRBV12-5 | - | - | TGTGCTAGTGGTTCGTGGGGAACCAATCAGCCCCAGCATTTT | CASGSWGTNQPQHF
TRBJ2-3 | TRBV15 | TRBD1 | - | TGTGCCACCAGCAGACTACTACCGGGACAGGGGCTTGAAGATACGCAGTATTTT | CATSRLLPGQGLEDTQYF
TRBJ2-3 | TRBV7-4 | - | - | TGTGCCAGCATTCCCGAGGGGGGCACAGATACGCAGTATTTT | CASIPEGGTDTQYF
TRBJ2-3 | TRBV12-3/TRBV12-4 | - | - | TGTGCCAGCAGTTTAAGGGCGGGGACTAGCACAGATACGCAGTATTTT | CASSLRAGTSTDTQYF
TRBJ2-7 | TRBV5-6 | TRBD2 | - | TGTGCCAGCAGCTCAGGGACTAGCGAGTACGAGCAGTACTTC | CASSSGTSEYEQYF
TRBJ1-2 | TRBV12-3/TRBV12-4 | - | - | TGTGCCAGCTTCGACAGGCCTAGTGGCTACACCTTC | CASFDRPSGYTF
TRBJ2-5 | TRBV12-3/TRBV12-4 | TRBD2 | - | TGTGCCAGCGCAGCGGGGGGGCCCGCAGAGACCCAGTACTTC | CASAAGGPAETQYF
TRBJ2-2 | TRBV4-1 | - | - | TGCGCCAGCAGCCAAGAGGCGGGGGCGGGCACCGGGGAGCTGTTTTTT | CASSQEAGAGTGELFF
TRBJ2-6 | TRBV5-4 | - | - | TGTGCCAGCAGCACCGATACAGGATCCAACGTCCTGACTTTC | CASSTDTGSNVLTF
TRBJ2-3 | TRBV5-1 | TRBD1 | - | TGCGCCAGCAGCTTGGGGCAGGGGGCGTCAGATACGCAGTATTTT | CASSLGQGASDTQYF